Here is one T cell receptor beta chain with its context. Its antigen is not identified. This entry is derived from a study of a mutant IDH1 vaccine in newly diagnosed glioma. At the level of the study: The treated population exhibited a male proportion of roughly 60%, a female proportion of about 38%, and a mean age of around 40 years.

Time point here: week 35, safety follow-up. Each dose delivered 300 ug of mutant IDH1 20-mer peptide subcutaneously with imiquimod. From germline, CDR1 is KGHSY and CDR2 FQNENV. This CDR3 is built from 16 residues. V lost 1 base and J lost 7, with 16 bases in between. The repertoire was sequenced with immunoSEQ multiplex PCR; TCRdb's copy has only in-frame clones and lacks some. The table includes under 40,000 clones, around 82% detected once. The sample was PBMCs, taken from a glioma patient whose treatment included an IDH1 peptide vaccine. The chain couples TRBV16 to TRBJ1-4; D uncertain. The TCR comes from a woman between 40 and 50 years old with glioma. The DNA for the CDR3 is TGTGCCAGCAGCCAATTCGCAGGTTGGCCGAGTGAAAAACTGTTTTTT. It encodes CASSQFAGWPSEKLFF.